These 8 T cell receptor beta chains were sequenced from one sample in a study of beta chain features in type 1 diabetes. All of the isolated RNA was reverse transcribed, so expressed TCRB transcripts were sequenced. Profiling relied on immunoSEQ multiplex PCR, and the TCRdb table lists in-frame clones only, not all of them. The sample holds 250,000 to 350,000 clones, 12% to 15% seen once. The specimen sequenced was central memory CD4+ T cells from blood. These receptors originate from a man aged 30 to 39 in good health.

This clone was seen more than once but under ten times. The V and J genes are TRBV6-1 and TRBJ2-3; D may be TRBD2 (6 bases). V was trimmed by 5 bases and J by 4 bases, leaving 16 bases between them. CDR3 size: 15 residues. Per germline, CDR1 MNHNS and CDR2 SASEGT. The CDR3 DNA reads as TGTGCCAGCAGTATACTAGGGCCGGGAGCAGATACGCAGTATTTT. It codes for CASSILGPGADTQYF.

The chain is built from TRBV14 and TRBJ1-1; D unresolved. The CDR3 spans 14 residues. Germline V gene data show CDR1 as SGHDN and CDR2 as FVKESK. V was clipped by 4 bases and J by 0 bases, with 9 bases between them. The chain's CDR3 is CASSPELLNTEAFF. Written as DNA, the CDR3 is TGTGCCAGCAGCCCGGAACTCTTGAACACTGAAGCTTTCTTT. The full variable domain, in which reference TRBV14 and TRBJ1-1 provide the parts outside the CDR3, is EAGVTQFPSHSVIEKGQTVTLRCDPISGHDNLYWYRRVMGKEIKFLLHFVKESKQDESGMPNNRFLAERTGGTYSTLKVQPAELEDSGVYFCASSPELLNTEAFFGQGTRLTVV.

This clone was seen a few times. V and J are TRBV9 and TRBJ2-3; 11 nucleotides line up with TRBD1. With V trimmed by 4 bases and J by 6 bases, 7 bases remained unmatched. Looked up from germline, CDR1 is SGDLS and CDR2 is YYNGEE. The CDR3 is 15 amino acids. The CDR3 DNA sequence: TGTGCCAGCAGCCCTCGGGACAGGGGGGTCGATACGCAGTATTTT. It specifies CASSPRDRGVDTQYF.

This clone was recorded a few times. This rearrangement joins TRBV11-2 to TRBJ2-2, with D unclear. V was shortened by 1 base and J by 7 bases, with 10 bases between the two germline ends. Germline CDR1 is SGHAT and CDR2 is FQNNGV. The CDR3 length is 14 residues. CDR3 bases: TGTGCCAGCAGCTTAGCCCTGAGTCACGGGGAGCTGTTTTTT. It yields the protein CASSLALSHGELFF.

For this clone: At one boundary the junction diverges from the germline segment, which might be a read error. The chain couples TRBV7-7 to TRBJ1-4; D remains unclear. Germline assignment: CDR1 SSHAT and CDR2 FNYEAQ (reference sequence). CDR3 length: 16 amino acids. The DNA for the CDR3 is TGTGCTAGCAGCTCAGCAAACAGCTTTTTCAATGAAAAACTGTTTTTT. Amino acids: CASSSANSFFNEKLFF.

In nucleotides, the CDR3 is TGTGCCTGGAGTGTAGGTCTTCGGATCGGCCGGTTGAAGGCGGGCGCCTACGAGCAGTACGTC. It yields the protein CAWSVGLRIGRLKAGAYEQYV. The V call is TRBV30, the J call TRBJ2-7; D is perhaps TRBD2 (5 bases). V lost 0 bases and J lost 2, with 32 bases in between. The CDR3 has 21 residues. The V gene's germline CDR1 is GTSNPN and CDR2 SVGIG (reference sequence).

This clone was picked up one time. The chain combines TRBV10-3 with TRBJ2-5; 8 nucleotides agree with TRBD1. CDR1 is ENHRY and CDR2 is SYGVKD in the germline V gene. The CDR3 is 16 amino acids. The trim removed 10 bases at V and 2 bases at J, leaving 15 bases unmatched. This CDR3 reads CASKIVLGQAQETQYF. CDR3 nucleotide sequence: TGTGCCAGCAAGATTGTGTTGGGACAGGCTCAAGAGACCCAGTACTTC.

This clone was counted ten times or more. This CDR3 is CASSSRATIYF. The CDR3 DNA reads TGTGCCAGCAGCTCCCGGGCCACCATATATTTT. The V and J genes are TRBV28 and TRBJ1-3; D gene uncertain. V lost 6 bases and J lost 9, with 9 bases in between. In germline, CDR1 is MDHEN, CDR2 SYDVKM. This CDR3 is 11 amino acids long. The variable domain in full, completed from reference TRBV28 and TRBJ1-3, reads DVKVTQSSRYLVKRTGEKVFLECVQDMDHENMFWYRQDPGLGLRLIYFSYDVKMKEKGDIPEGYSVSREKKERFSLILESASTNQTSMYLCASSSRATIYFGEGSWLTVV.